The T cell receptor (beta chain) under discussion was sequenced for a study of T cells expressing NK-cell markers (dated by TCRdb to about 2020). The study in broad terms: TCR beta-chain repertoires were profiled in sorted CD3+CD56+NKG2C+, CD3+CD56+NKG2C- and CD3+CD56-NKG2C+ T-cell subsets from roughly eight donors. Seven of the eight sequenced donors were HCMV-seropositive and one was HCMV-seronegative. Libraries were sequenced as 2 x 150 bp reads on Illumina HiSeq 2000/2500, MiSeq or NextSeq. The eight sequenced donors were randomly selected healthy volunteers, three men and five women.

The CDR3 covers 14 residues, taking in both the cysteine and the phenylalanine. No coding sequence is recorded. TCRdb names Illumina HiSeq 2000 as the instrument used. TCR beta cDNA libraries were prepared using 5'RACE template switching, which introduced a universal primer site and unique molecular identifiers. Synthesis of cDNA was primed from the TCR beta constant segment and was followed by two consecutive PCR amplification steps. Turning to the authors' computational methods: Reads were demultiplexed and grouped by UMI with MIGEC, and clonotypes were assembled and quantified with MiTCR. To remove erroneous sequences, TCR cDNA sequences were retained only when supported by two or more reads. Downstream repertoire analysis used the tcR package, and clonotypes were matched across fractions by CDR3 nucleotide sequence plus V segment. Antigen specificity was annotated against VDJdb with VDJmatch, allowing one amino acid substitution in CDR3. TCRdb reprocessed the reads and lists each CDR3 protein sequence as a single entry, with no DNA. The V and J calls were determined by TCRdb, not by the authors. The sample's records list about half a million distinct CDR3 sequences. The ten largest make up roughly 1.4% of the sample.

A commercial ELISA kit detecting HCMV-specific IgG in serum was used to determine HCMV serostatus. Peripheral blood mononuclear cells were isolated from blood by Ficoll density gradient centrifugation. Study-level results and caveats: Those dominant clonotypes were again the most abundant among CD3+CD56-NKG2C+ cells in several donors, at 28.3-60.1%. In six donors, the dominant CD3+CD56+NKG2C+ clonotypes ranked among the top 10 CD8+ clonotypes, making up roughly 1.0-8% of CD8+ T cells. It remained unclear whether the expanded NKG2C-expressing T cell clones were specific for HCMV antigens.

Concerning this clonotype itself: Its antigen target is currently unknown.

Sequencing was carried out using blood T cells: a sorted CD56 or NKG2C T cell subset, CD4+ or CD8+ T cells, or bulk PBMC T cells (not recorded which). The source is a woman between 45 and 60 years old in good health. Donor details come from another sample of the same person, matched by shared clones. The rearranged chain carries TRBV12-3 or TRBV12-4 and TRBJ1-3; TCRdb names TRBD1, which stays unverified in the absence of DNA. The CDR3 corresponds to CASSLRGPGNTIYF.